These T cell receptor beta chains were read from a single sample in a study of cytomegalovirus exposure and HLA in healthy donors. The protocol was immunoSEQ multiplex PCR, while the TCRdb copy is restricted to in-frame clones and leaves out a portion. Found here are about 180,000 clones, about 80% of them singletons; the top ten hold roughly 1.4%. The specimen was PBMCs. These receptor sequences come from a man aged 40-49 years in good health and CMV-seronegative. Each CDR3 is given with its conserved first and last residue. The order of the fields is CDR3 length, V gene, J gene, D gene, clone size, CDR3 protein, CDR3 DNA. A D gene is named only where the DNA matches it firmly. Some rows have no size entry. The others give once, few or many, or a class for an expanded clone.

>15|TRBV5-1|TRBJ2-2|.|.
CASSHGNRGTGELFF
TGCGCCAGCAGCCACGGGAACCGGGGGACCGGGGAGCTGTTTTTT
>13|TRBV12-5|TRBJ1-1|.|once
CASVGGGNTEAFF
TGTGCTAGTGTTGGAGGAGGGAACACTGAAGCTTTCTTT
>17|TRBV5-4|TRBJ2-7|TRBD1|.
CASSDDRGLRSSYEQYF
TGTGCCAGCAGCGATGACAGGGGGCTAAGGAGCTCCTACGAGCAGTACTTC
>14|TRBV7-7|TRBJ2-5|.|.
CASSLTGTQETQYF
TGTGCTAGCAGCTTAACCGGGACACAAGAGACCCAGTACTTC
>17|TRBV9|TRBJ2-1|TRBD2|.
CASSAISGGYNYNEQFF
TGTGCCAGCAGCGCGATTAGCGGGGGATATAATTACAATGAGCAGTTCTTC
>15|TRBV30|TRBJ1-6|TRBD1|.
CAWSYRDRENSPLHF
TGTGCCTGGAGTTACCGGGACAGGGAAAATTCACCCCTCCACTTT
>16|TRBV4-3|TRBJ2-1|.|.
CASSQGGPSAYNEQFF
TGCGCCAGCAGCCAAGGAGGCCCATCGGCCTACAATGAGCAGTTCTTC
>13|TRBV7-8|TRBJ2-5|TRBD2|.
CASRGGGQETQYF
TGTGCCAGCCGTGGGGGGGGCCAAGAGACCCAGTACTTC
>13|TRBV11-3|TRBJ1-2|.|.
CASSPGRDYGYTF
TGTGCCAGCAGCCCGGGAAGGGACTATGGCTACACCTTC
>18|TRBV4-1|TRBJ1-1|.|.
CASSQDLVLLSGVTEAFF
TGCGCCAGCAGCCAAGATTTAGTATTGTTGTCGGGGGTCACTGAAGCTTTCTTT
>15|TRBV5-1|TRBJ2-2|TRBD2|once
CASSFNGGITGELFF
TGCGCCAGCAGCTTCAACGGGGGGATAACCGGGGAGCTGTTTTTT
>15|TRBV6-6|TRBJ2-1|TRBD2|.
CASSSPGLAGRRQFF
TGTGCCAGCAGTTCCCCCGGACTAGCGGGACGGAGGCAGTTCTTC
>15|TRBV11-2|TRBJ2-7|TRBD2|once
CASSLERGDRYEQYF
TGTGCCAGCAGCTTAGAACGGGGGGACCGCTACGAGCAGTACTTC
>15|TRBV19|TRBJ1-3|TRBD1|once
CATNSGTGSGNTIYF
TGTGCCACCAATTCGGGGACAGGCTCTGGAAACACCATATATTTT
>14|TRBV27|TRBJ2-7|TRBD1|.
CASSLDRGFYEQYF
TGTGCCAGCAGTTTGGACAGGGGATTCTACGAGCAGTACTTC
>14|TRBV7-2|TRBJ1-1|TRBD1|once
CASSFRGANTEAFF
TGTGCCAGCAGCTTCAGGGGGGCGAACACTGAAGCTTTCTTT
>15|TRBV19|TRBJ2-3|.|.
CASSTHGQPPVTQYF
TGTGCCAGTAGTACCCATGGACAGCCCCCCGTCACGCAGTATTTT
>14|TRBV18|TRBJ1-3|TRBD1|few
CASWDRNSGNTIYF
TGTGCCAGCTGGGACAGGAACTCTGGAAACACCATATATTTT
>16|TRBV5-1|TRBJ1-1|.|few
CASSLAVGGLNTEAFF
TGCGCCAGCAGCTTGGCAGTAGGGGGTTTGAACACTGAAGCTTTCTTT
>16|TRBV30|TRBJ1-6|.|.
CAWRRRASPYNSPLHF
TGTGCCTGGCGTCGGAGGGCGAGCCCCTATAATTCACCCCTCCACTTT
>14|TRBV9|TRBJ1-2|.|once
CASSVTGEPYGYTF
TGTGCCAGCAGCGTAACGGGGGAGCCCTATGGCTACACCTTC
>14|TRBV6-4|TRBJ1-1|TRBD1|.
CASSEQGSRTEAFF
TGTGCCAGCAGTGAACAGGGGTCGAGAACTGAAGCTTTCTTT
>14|TRBV11-2|TRBJ1-1|TRBD1|.
CASSLKNRGTEAFF
TGTGCCAGCAGCTTAAAGAACAGGGGGACTGAAGCTTTCTTT
>18|TRBV7-9|TRBJ2-2|TRBD2|.
CASSQTPGLAGGERELFF
TGTGCCAGCAGCCAGACCCCGGGACTAGCGGGAGGGGAGCGGGAGCTGTTTTTT
>16|TRBV28|TRBJ2-7|TRBD1|.
CASSSGTETGFDEQYF
TGTGCCAGCAGTTCAGGTACCGAGACAGGGTTCGACGAGCAGTACTTC
>13|TRBV7-9|TRBJ1-4|TRBD1|.
CASGDRANEKLFF
TGTGCCAGCGGGGACAGGGCAAATGAAAAACTGTTTTTT
>14|TRBV6-5|TRBJ2-1|TRBD2|.
CASSYMAGGNEQFF
TGTGCCAGCAGTTACATGGCGGGAGGTAATGAGCAGTTCTTC
>15|TRBV28|TRBJ1-3|TRBD1|.
CASSTRTGTGNTIYF
TGTGCCAGCAGTACCCGGACAGGGACCGGAAACACCATATATTTT
>13|TRBV27|TRBJ2-3|.|.
CASSLRGPDTQYF
TGTGCCAGCAGCCTCCGAGGCCCAGATACGCAGTATTTT
>14|TRBV5-4|TRBJ1-4|.|few
CASSVTGPEEKLFF
TGTGCCAGCAGCGTAACAGGGCCTGAAGAAAAACTGTTTTTT
>13|TRBV6-6|TRBJ2-3|.|.
CASSGSRTDTQYF
TGTGCCAGCAGTGGCAGTCGCACAGATACGCAGTATTTT
>14|TRBV11-2|TRBJ2-7|.|few
CASRPGLGRAEQYF
TGTGCCAGCAGGCCGGGACTCGGAAGGGCCGAGCAGTACTTC
>14|TRBV5-1|TRBJ1-4|TRBD1|.
CASRLTGGHEKLFF
TGCGCCAGCCGTTTGACAGGGGGCCATGAAAAACTGTTTTTT
>14|TRBV5-4|TRBJ1-2|TRBD1|.
CASRQGERGYGYTF
TGTGCCAGCAGACAGGGGGAGAGGGGGTATGGCTACACCTTC
>16|TRBV7-9|TRBJ2-5|.|.
CASSAPRKSAQETQYF
TGTGCCAGCAGCGCACCTAGGAAAAGCGCCCAAGAGACCCAGTACTTC
>14|TRBV18|TRBJ1-5|.|.
CASSSQYSNQPQHF
TGTGCCAGCTCATCCCAGTATAGCAATCAGCCCCAGCATTTT
>14|TRBV5-1|TRBJ2-3|.|few
CASSFKGVADTQYF
TGCGCCAGCAGCTTTAAGGGAGTGGCAGATACGCAGTATTTT
>13|TRBV6-1|TRBJ1-3|TRBD1|.
CASRGTGKNTIYF
TGTGCCAGCAGGGGGACAGGGAAAAACACCATATATTTT
>12|TRBV6-5|TRBJ2-3|.|.
CASSASPDTQYF
TGTGCCAGCAGTGCGTCCCCAGATACGCAGTATTTT
>12|TRBV28|TRBJ1-4|.|.
CASSLSGEKLFF
TGTGCCAGCAGTTTATCGGGGGAAAAACTGTTTTTT
>12|TRBV28|TRBJ1-2|.|.
CASSSRDGGYTF
TGTGCCAGCAGTTCCAGGGATGGGGGCTACACCTTC
>14|TRBV6-6|TRBJ1-6|TRBD1|.
CASSSDRGRSPLHF
TGTGCCAGCAGCAGCGACAGGGGGAGATCACCCCTCCACTTT
>17|TRBV18|TRBJ2-1|TRBD1|.
CASSPPRMSGGLNEQFF
TGTGCCAGCTCACCACCGAGGATGTCAGGGGGTCTCAATGAGCAGTTCTTC
>15|TRBV9|TRBJ1-3|.|.
CASSVGGSSGNTIYF
TGTGCCAGCAGCGTAGGCGGCAGCTCTGGAAACACCATATATTTT
>15|TRBV6-1|TRBJ2-2|.|once
CASSEQGQGVRELFF
TGTGCCAGCAGTGAACAAGGGCAAGGGGTGAGGGAGCTGTTTTTT